This entry is about one T cell receptor beta chain. The data stem from a study of blood T cells in healthy people across ages. Germline V CDR1 and CDR2: MDHEN, SYDVKM. The CDR3 contains 15 residues. V lost 7 bases and J lost 6, with 16 bases in between. A sample-barcoded 5' primer and a J-beta primer mix were used in a second PCR of roughly 6 to 11 cycles. TCRdb analysed the 5' RACE reads with MiXCR anew, one entry per CDR3 protein. The data show about 570,000 distinct CDR3 sequences, with around 27% seen just once and 3.6% held by the top ten. This same sample was also taken into another study, of T cells of mothers and their children. That report notes: Per 15 ul, 1.5 ug of RNA was used, with all extracted RNA going into cDNA synthesis. The authors found no persistent microchimeric T cell clones.

The gene calls are TRBV28 and TRBJ1-6, with unresolved D. Source material: blood. The clonotype comes from a boy between 2 and 10 years old in good health. CDR3 DNA sequence: TGTGCCAGCAATCTGGACGGAATCCTTAATTCACCCCTCCACTTT. Translated, it gives CASNLDGILNSPLHF.